This T cell receptor (beta chain) is from a study of response to subunit inactivated influenza vaccine. Findings and limits, study-wide: Each seasonal influenza vaccination recruits few new T cells, the authors suggested.

TCRdb processed the RT-PCR reads anew with MiXCR; each CDR3 protein has one entry. The sample includes more than 450,000 distinct CDR3 sequences, under 9% of them seen just once. Note on this clonotype: Antigen unknown.

Germline loops: CDR1 MNHEY, CDR2 SVGAGI. The CDR3 extends over 12 amino acids. Between the trimmed V and J ends, which lost 4 bases and 6 bases, there was a span of 10 bases. The sequence was obtained from a man aged 45 to 75 who received an inactivated influenza vaccine. The sequencing here drew on PBMCs from blood, taken 23 to 25 months after vaccination. The genes are TRBV6-5 and TRBJ2-7; no clear D gene. CDR3 bases: TGTGCCAGCAGTTCCTATGGTGGCGAGCAGTACTTC. This gives the protein CASSSYGGEQYF.